Sequencing of this T cell receptor beta chain was carried out in a study of cytomegalovirus exposure and HLA in healthy donors. The study's findings and limits: Under in vitro conditions, a few CMV-associated chains were confirmed as specific for CMV antigens. A later analysis by the authors found several of the most significant clusters apparently linked to common viral pathogens. Cytomegalovirus association was listed for 150 to 200 TCR beta chains.

The CDR3 has 20 residues. Concerning this clone itself: Its antigen remains unidentified.

The PCR made use of 60 Vbeta and 13 Jbeta primers. Generated by immunoSEQ multiplex PCR, the TCRdb table keeps only in-frame clones and is missing some. The table lists 65,000 to 85,000 clones, about nine tenths of them singletons, with roughly 2% in the top ten. This sequence joins TRBV21-1 and TRBJ1-4; no DNA check was done on the table's D call, TRBD1. TRBV21-1 constitutes a pseudogene. Sequencing input: PBMCs. The clonotype was recovered from a woman aged 25 to 45 in good health and CMV-seronegative. The CDR3 here is CASSITGTGELIATNEKLFF. DNA for the CDR3: TGTGCCAGCAGCATAACTGGGACAGGGGAACTAATCGCAACTAATGAAAAACTGTTTTTT.